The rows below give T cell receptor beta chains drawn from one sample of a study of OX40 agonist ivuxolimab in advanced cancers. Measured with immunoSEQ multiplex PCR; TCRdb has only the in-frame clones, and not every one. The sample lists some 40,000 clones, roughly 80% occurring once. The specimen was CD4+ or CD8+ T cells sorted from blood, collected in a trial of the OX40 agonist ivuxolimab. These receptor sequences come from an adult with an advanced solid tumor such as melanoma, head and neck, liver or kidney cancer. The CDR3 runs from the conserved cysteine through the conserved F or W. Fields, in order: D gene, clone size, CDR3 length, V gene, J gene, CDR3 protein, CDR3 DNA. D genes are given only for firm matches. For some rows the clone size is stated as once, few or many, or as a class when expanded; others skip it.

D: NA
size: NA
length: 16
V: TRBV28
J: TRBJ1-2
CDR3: CASSGSNDRTNDGYTF
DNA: TGTGCCAGCAGCGGATCCAACGACAGAACCAACGATGGCTACACCTTC

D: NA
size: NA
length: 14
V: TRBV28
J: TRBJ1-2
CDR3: CASSLWGREDGYTF
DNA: TGTGCCAGCAGTTTATGGGGGCGCGAGGATGGCTACACCTTC

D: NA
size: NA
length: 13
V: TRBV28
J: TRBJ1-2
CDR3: CASSFEGPYGYTF
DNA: TGTGCCAGCAGTTTTGAGGGGCCTTATGGCTACACCTTC

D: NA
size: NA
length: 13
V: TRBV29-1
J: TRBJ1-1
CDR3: CSVEHGTDTEAFF
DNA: TGCAGCGTTGAGCACGGGACGGACACTGAAGCTTTCTTT

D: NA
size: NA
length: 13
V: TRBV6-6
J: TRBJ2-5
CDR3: CASSSLEGETQYF
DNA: TGTGCCAGCAGTAGCCTTGAAGGGGAGACCCAGTACTTC

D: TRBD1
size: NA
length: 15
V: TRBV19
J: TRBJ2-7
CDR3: CASSRGQGIYYEQYF
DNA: TGTGCCAGTAGTAGGGGACAGGGGATTTACTACGAGCAGTACTTC

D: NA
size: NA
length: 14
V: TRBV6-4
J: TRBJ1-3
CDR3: CASSPRTAGNTIYF
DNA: TGTGCCAGCAGCCCTCGGACTGCTGGAAACACCATATATTTT

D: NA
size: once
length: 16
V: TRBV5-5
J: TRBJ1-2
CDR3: CASSWAEPQLDYGYTF
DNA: TGTGCCAGCAGCTGGGCGGAACCCCAGCTGGACTATGGCTACACCTTC

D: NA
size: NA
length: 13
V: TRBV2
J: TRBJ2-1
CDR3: CASSAGRYNEQFF
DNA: TGTGCCAGCAGCGCAGGGAGGTACAATGAGCAGTTCTTC

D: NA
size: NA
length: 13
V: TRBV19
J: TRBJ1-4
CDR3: CASSMQALEKLFF
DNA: TGTGCCAGTAGTATGCAAGCCTTGGAAAAACTGTTTTTT

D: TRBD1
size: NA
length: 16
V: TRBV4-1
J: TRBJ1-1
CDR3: CASSRPRGGAVTEAFF
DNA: TGCGCCAGCAGCCGACCCAGGGGGGGCGCGGTCACTGAAGCTTTCTTT

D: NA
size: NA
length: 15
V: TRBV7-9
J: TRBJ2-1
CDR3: CASSLLDISYNEQFF
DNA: TGTGCCAGCAGCTTGCTGGACATCTCCTACAATGAGCAGTTCTTC

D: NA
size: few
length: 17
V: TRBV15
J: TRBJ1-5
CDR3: CATSRGMAGYSNQPQHF
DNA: TGTGCCACCAGCAGAGGAATGGCAGGGTATAGCAATCAGCCCCAGCATTTT